This TCR beta chain was observed in a study of identical twins. From germline, CDR1 is SGHKS and CDR2 YYEKEE (reference sequence). V lost 4 bases and J lost 5; bases outside the gene matches: 8. The CDR3 loop spans 15 amino acids. There are many counts of this clonotype. TCRdb called the 5' RACE reads again in MiXCR, with one record for every CDR3 protein. The table includes 200,000 to 250,000 distinct CDR3 sequences, roughly 7.5% detected once. The same data also contributed to another study, on yellow fever vaccine responses in identical twins.

The chain employs TRBV5-5 and TRBJ2-5; 10 positions agree with TRBD1. The sample taken for sequencing was memory (CD45RO+) T cells sorted from blood. The TCR was taken from a young woman in good health. The CDR3 DNA reads as TGTGCCAGCAGCCCCTTTTTGGGACAGGGGGAGACCCAGTACTTC. It specifies CASSPFLGQGETQYF. Drawing the rest from reference TRBV5-5 and TRBJ2-5, the complete variable domain is DAGVTQSPTHLIKTRGQQVTLRCSPISGHKSVSWYQQVLGQGPQFIFQYYEKEERGRGNFPDRFSARQFPNYSSELNVNALLLGDSALYLCASSPFLGQGETQYFGPGTRLLVL.